The 4 T cell receptor beta chains below all came from one sample that was sequenced in a study of blood T cell repertoires in COVID-19. The data were produced by immunoSEQ multiplex PCR, yet TCRdb's version contains in-frame clones alone and is incomplete. The sample records 90,000 to 100,000 clones, just over 90% being singletons. The sample was peripheral blood. The receptor set was obtained from a man aged 50 or older with acute or convalescent COVID-19.

This clone was detected a few times. The chain has TRBV5-1 and TRBJ2-7; 10 bases are a match to TRBD2. V was pared by 3 bases and J by 2 bases, with 8 bases of the junction left unmatched. Per germline, CDR1 SGHRS and CDR2 YFSETQ. The CDR3 runs 16 residues. This CDR3 is CASSSSTSGVTYEQYF. The CDR3 DNA follows: TGCGCCAGCAGCTCTTCCACTAGCGGGGTAACCTACGAGCAGTACTTC.

This chain uses TRBV18 with TRBJ2-1; TRBD2 matches at 10 bases. This CDR3 is 15 amino acids long. The V gene's germline CDR1 is KGHSH and CDR2 LQKENI. After removal of 1 base from V and 6 bases from J, the junction contained 3 bases not matched to a gene. The CDR3 spells CASSPRLAGANEQFF. The CDR3 DNA reads as TGTGCCAGCTCACCACGCCTAGCGGGAGCCAATGAGCAGTTCTTC.

The V and J genes are TRBV19 and TRBJ1-2; 7 nucleotides agree with TRBD1. V gave up 4 bases and J gave up 4 bases; unmatched junction bases: 6. This CDR3 has 14 residues. Germline CDR1 and CDR2: LNHDA and SQIVND (reference sequence). As DNA, the CDR3 is TGTGCCAGTAGTACGCAAGGGGACAGCTATGGCTACACCTTC. This encodes CASSTQGDSYGYTF.

The chain couples TRBV5-1 to TRBJ2-1; TRBD2 aligns across 10 bases. The CDR3 covers 15 residues. Losses at the gene ends were 0 bases for V and 10 bases for J; bases not matched to a gene: 7. Germline V lookup: CDR1 SGHRS, CDR2 YFSETQ. The chain's CDR3 is CASSLEASGSSEQFF. In DNA form, the CDR3 reads TGCGCCAGCAGCTTGGAGGCTAGCGGGAGCTCAGAGCAGTTCTTC.